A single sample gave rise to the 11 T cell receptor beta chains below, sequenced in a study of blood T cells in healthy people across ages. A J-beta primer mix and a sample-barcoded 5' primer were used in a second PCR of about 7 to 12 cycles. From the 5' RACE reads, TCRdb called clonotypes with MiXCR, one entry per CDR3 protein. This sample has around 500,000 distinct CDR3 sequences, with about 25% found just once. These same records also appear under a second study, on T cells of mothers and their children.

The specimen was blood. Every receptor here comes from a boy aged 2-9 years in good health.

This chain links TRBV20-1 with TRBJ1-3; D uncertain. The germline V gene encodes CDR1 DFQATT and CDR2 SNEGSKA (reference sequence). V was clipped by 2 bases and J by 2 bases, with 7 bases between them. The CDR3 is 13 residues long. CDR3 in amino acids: CSARLDTGNTIYF. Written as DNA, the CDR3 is TGCAGTGCTAGACTTGACACTGGAAACACCATATATTTT.

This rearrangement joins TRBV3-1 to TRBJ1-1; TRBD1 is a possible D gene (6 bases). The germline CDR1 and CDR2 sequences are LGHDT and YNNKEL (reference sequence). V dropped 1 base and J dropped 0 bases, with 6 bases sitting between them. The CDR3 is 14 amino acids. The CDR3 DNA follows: TGTGCCAGCAGCCAAGGACAGGTGAACACTGAAGCTTTCTTT. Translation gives CASSQGQVNTEAFF.

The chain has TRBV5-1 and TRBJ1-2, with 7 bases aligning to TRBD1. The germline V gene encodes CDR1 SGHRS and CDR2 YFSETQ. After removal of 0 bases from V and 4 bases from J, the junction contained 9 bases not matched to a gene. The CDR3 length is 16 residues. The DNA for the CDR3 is TGCGCCAGCAGCTTGGCCAGCAGGGGGAATTTCTATGGCTACACCTTC. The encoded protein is CASSLASRGNFYGYTF.

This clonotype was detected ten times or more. The CDR3 loop reads CASSLGRGVETQYF. CDR3 DNA sequence: TGTGCCAGCAGCTTAGGAAGGGGAGTGGAGACCCAGTACTTC. The chain links TRBV11-2 to TRBJ2-5; D assignment may be TRBD1 or TRBD2 (5 bases each). The CDR3 runs to 14 residues. CDR1 SGHAT and CDR2 FQNNGV come from the germline V gene. The germline V and J ends were trimmed by 1 base and 5 bases, with 11 bases remaining between them.

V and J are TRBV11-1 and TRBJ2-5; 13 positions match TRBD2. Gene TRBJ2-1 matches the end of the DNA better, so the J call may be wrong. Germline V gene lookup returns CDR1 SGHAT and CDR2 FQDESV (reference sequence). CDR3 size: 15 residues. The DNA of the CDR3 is TGTGCCAGCAGCAGGACTAGCGGGGGAACAGGGGAGCAGTTCTTC. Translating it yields CASSRTSGGTGEQFF.

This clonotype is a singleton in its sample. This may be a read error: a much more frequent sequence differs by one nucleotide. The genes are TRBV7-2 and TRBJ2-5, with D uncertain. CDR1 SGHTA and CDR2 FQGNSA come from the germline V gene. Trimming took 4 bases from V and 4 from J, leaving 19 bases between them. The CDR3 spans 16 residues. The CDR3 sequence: CASSSVDSAYGETQYF. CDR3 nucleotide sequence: TGTGCCAGCAGCTCAGTTGATAGTGCGTATGGAGAGACCCAGTACTTC.

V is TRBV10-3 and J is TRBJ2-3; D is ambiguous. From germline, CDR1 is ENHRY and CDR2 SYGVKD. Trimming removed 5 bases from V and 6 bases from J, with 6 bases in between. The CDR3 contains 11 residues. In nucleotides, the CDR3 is TGTGCCATCAGTAATTCGGATACGCAGTATTTT. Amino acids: CAISNSDTQYF.

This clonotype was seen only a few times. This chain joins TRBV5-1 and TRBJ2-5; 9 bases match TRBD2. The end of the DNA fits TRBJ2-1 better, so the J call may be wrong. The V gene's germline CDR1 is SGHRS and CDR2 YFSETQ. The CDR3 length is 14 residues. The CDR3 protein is CASSWRGGGDEQFF. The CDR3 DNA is TGCGCCAGCAGCTGGCGGGGGGGTGGAGATGAGCAGTTCTTC.

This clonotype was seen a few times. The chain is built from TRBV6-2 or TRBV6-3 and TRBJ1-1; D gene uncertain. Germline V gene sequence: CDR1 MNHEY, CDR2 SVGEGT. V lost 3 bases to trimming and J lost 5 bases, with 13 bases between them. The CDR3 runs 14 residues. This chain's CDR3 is CASSYGVGWTEAFF. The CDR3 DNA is TGTGCCAGCAGTTATGGGGTAGGATGGACTGAAGCTTTCTTT.

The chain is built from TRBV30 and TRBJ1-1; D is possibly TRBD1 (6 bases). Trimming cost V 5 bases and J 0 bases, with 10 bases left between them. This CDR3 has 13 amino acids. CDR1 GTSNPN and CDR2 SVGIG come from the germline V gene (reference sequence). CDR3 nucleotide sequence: TGTGCCTGGGCTGGACAGATGAACACTGAAGCTTTCTTT. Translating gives CAWAGQMNTEAFF.

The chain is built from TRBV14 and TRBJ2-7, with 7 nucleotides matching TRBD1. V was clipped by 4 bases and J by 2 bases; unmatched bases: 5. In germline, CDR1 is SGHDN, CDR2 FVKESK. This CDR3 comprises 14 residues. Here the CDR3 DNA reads TGTGCCAGCAGCCGACAGGACAGGCCCTACGAGCAGTACTTC. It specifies CASSRQDRPYEQYF.